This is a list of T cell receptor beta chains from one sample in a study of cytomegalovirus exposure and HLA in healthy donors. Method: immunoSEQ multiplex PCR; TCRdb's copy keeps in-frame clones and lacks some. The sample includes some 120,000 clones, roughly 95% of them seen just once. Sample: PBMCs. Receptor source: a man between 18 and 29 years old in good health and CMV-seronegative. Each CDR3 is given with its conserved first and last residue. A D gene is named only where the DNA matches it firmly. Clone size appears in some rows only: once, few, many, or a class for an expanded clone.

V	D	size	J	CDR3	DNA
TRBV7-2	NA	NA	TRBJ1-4	CASSSAPIPRSTNEKLFF	TGTGCCAGCAGCTCTGCCCCGATACCGAGGTCAACTAATGAAAAACTGTTTTTT
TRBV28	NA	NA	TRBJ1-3	CASAFGGQPSGNTIYF	TGTGCCAGCGCCTTCGGAGGGCAACCCTCTGGAAACACCATATATTTT
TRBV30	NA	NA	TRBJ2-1	CAWSGDGSSYNEQFF	TGTGCCTGGAGTGGTGACGGGAGTTCATACAATGAGCAGTTCTTC
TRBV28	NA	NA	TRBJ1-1	CASSPPRGTNTEAFF	TGTGCCAGTTCCCCCCCCCGGGGGACGAACACTGAAGCTTTCTTT
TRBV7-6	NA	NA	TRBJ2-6	CASSPGTSQGNVLTF	TGTGCCAGCAGCCCCGGGACATCCCAGGGCAACGTCCTGACTTTC
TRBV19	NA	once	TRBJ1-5	CASRGGSNQPQHF	TGTGCCAGCCGAGGGGGAAGCAATCAGCCCCAGCATTTT
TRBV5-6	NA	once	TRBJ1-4	CASSYRFRETATNEKLFF	TGTGCCAGCAGCTACAGGTTTCGCGAGACCGCAACTAATGAAAAACTGTTTTTT
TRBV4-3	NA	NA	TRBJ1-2	CASSQDDSPGYYGYTF	TGCGCCAGCAGCCAAGATGATTCCCCAGGGTACTATGGCTACACCTTC
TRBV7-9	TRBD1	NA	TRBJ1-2	CASSSTGVRYGYTF	TGTGCCAGCAGTTCTACAGGGGTCCGCTATGGCTACACCTTC
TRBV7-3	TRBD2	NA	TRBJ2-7	CASSSVAGASYEQYF	TGTGCCAGCAGCTCGGTAGCGGGAGCCTCCTACGAGCAGTACTTC
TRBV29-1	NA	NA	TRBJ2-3	CSSWTASTDTQYF	TGCAGCTCCTGGACTGCGAGCACAGATACGCAGTATTTT
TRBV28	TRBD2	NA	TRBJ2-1	CASSSRGSGGWGEQFF	TGTGCCAGCAGTTCACGCGGGAGCGGGGGCTGGGGTGAGCAGTTCTTC
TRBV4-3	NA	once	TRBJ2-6	CASSHFYKANVLTF	TGCGCCAGCAGCCATTTTTATAAGGCCAACGTCCTGACTTTC
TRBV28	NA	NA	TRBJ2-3	CASSFGIRVGGAHTATDTQYF	TGTGCCAGCAGTTTTGGGATTAGAGTAGGGGGGGCGCATACCGCAACAGATACGCAGTATTTT
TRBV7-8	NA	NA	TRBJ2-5	CASSHPTGQETQYF	TGTGCCAGCAGCCACCCGACAGGACAAGAGACCCAGTACTTC
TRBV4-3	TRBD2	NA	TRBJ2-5	CASSQDSPSGRGETQYF	TGCGCCAGCAGCCAAGATTCCCCTAGCGGGAGGGGAGAGACCCAGTACTTC
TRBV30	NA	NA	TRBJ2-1	CAWSPHNEQFF	TGTGCCTGGAGTCCTCACAATGAGCAGTTCTTC
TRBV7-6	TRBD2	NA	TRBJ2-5	CASRPRAGGPETQYF	TGTGCCAGCAGACCTCGAGCGGGAGGGCCAGAGACCCAGTACTTC
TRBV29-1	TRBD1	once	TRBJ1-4	CSVATGATNEKLFF	TGCAGCGTTGCCACAGGGGCAACTAATGAAAAACTGTTTTTT
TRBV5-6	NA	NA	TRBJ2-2	CASSSGLLQDTGELFF	TGTGCCAGCAGCTCTGGACTGCTACAAGACACCGGGGAGCTGTTTTTT
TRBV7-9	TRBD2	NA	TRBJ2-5	CASSLGLAGETQYF	TGTGCCAGCAGCTTAGGACTAGCAGGAGAGACCCAGTACTTC
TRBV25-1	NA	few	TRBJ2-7	CASSEGGEVDEQYF	TGTGCCAGCAGTGAAGGAGGGGAAGTCGACGAGCAGTACTTC